The rows below give T cell receptor beta chains drawn from one sample of a study of cytomegalovirus exposure and HLA in healthy donors. TCRdb's copy holds only in-frame clones and misses some; the assay was immunoSEQ multiplex PCR. This listing includes 60,000 to 75,000 clones. Source material: PBMCs. The receptors derive from a woman in her 30s in good health and CMV-seronegative. Both conserved end residues are part of each CDR3. The D gene is left open where the match is weak.

v_gene: TRBV18
j_gene: TRBJ1-1
d_gene: NA
CDR3nt: TGTGCCAGCTCACCGACGGACAAGAACACTGAAGCTTTCTTT
CDR3aa: CASSPTDKNTEAFF

v_gene: TRBV19
j_gene: TRBJ2-5
d_gene: TRBD2
CDR3nt: TGTGCCAGTAAGGTTGGCCTAGCGGTGGGGCAGGAGACCCAGTACTTC
CDR3aa: CASKVGLAVGQETQYF

v_gene: TRBV9
j_gene: TRBJ2-6
d_gene: NA
CDR3nt: TGTGCCAGCAGCGTAGTCAGGCAGGGGGCCAACGTCCTGACTTTC
CDR3aa: CASSVVRQGANVLTF

v_gene: TRBV13
j_gene: TRBJ1-6
d_gene: NA
CDR3nt: TGTGCCAGCAGCTTACCGAATTCACCCCTCCACTTT
CDR3aa: CASSLPNSPLHF

v_gene: TRBV25-1
j_gene: TRBJ2-1
d_gene: NA
CDR3nt: TGTGCCAGCAGTGTCGCAGGCCCGGGGTTTCAGTTCTTC
CDR3aa: CASSVAGPGFQFF

v_gene: TRBV28
j_gene: TRBJ2-3
d_gene: NA
CDR3nt: TGTGCCAGCAGTTTAAACCAGGCGGGAAGCACAGATACGCAGTATTTT
CDR3aa: CASSLNQAGSTDTQYF

v_gene: TRBV4-1
j_gene: TRBJ1-5
d_gene: TRBD1
CDR3nt: TGCGCCAGCAGCCAAGAAGGGGGCAAGCAGCACCAGCATTTT
CDR3aa: CASSQEGGKQHQHF

v_gene: TRBV19
j_gene: TRBJ1-4
d_gene: NA
CDR3nt: TGTGCCAGTAGTCCCCCCCAGGGTTCTAATGAAAAACTGTTTTTT
CDR3aa: CASSPPQGSNEKLFF

v_gene: TRBV6-5
j_gene: TRBJ1-3
d_gene: NA
CDR3nt: TGTGCCAGCGGATACGGACAGCCCTCTGGAAACACCATATATTTT
CDR3aa: CASGYGQPSGNTIYF

v_gene: TRBV2
j_gene: TRBJ2-7
d_gene: NA
CDR3nt: TGTGCCAGCACTCGGCGGGGCGAGGGCGAGTACTTC
CDR3aa: CASTRRGEGEYF

v_gene: TRBV5-4
j_gene: TRBJ1-1
d_gene: NA
CDR3nt: TGTGCCAGCACCCCATACGGGAACACTGAAGCTTTCTTT
CDR3aa: CASTPYGNTEAFF

v_gene: TRBV11-2
j_gene: TRBJ2-7
d_gene: NA
CDR3nt: TGTGCCAGCAGCCTACAGAGCTTGGGGGGCGAGCAGTACTTC
CDR3aa: CASSLQSLGGEQYF

v_gene: TRBV5-4
j_gene: TRBJ1-2
d_gene: NA
CDR3nt: TGTGCCAGCAGCTTGGAAATGGGGCGAACTGGCTACACCTTC
CDR3aa: CASSLEMGRTGYTF

v_gene: TRBV19
j_gene: TRBJ2-7
d_gene: TRBD1
CDR3nt: TGTGCCAGTAGTCCACTGGGGACAGGATACTACGAGCAGTACTTC
CDR3aa: CASSPLGTGYYEQYF

v_gene: TRBV29-1
j_gene: TRBJ2-1
d_gene: TRBD2
CDR3nt: TGCAGCGTTGAAGGGCTAGCGGGAGGAAGGTACAATGAGCAGTTCTTC
CDR3aa: CSVEGLAGGRYNEQFF

v_gene: TRBV4-1
j_gene: TRBJ2-7
d_gene: NA
CDR3nt: TGCGCCAGCAGCCAAGAGTCCGGGTATCCCTACGAGCAGTACTTC
CDR3aa: CASSQESGYPYEQYF

v_gene: TRBV7-9
j_gene: TRBJ2-7
d_gene: NA
CDR3nt: TGTGCCAGCAGCTCAGACTCTCACTACGAGCAGTACTTC
CDR3aa: CASSSDSHYEQYF

v_gene: TRBV29-1
j_gene: TRBJ2-1
d_gene: NA
CDR3nt: TGCACCGTACTAACAGGGTTAAACAATGAGCAGTTCTTC
CDR3aa: CTVLTGLNNEQFF

v_gene: TRBV5-1
j_gene: TRBJ2-7
d_gene: TRBD2
CDR3nt: TGCGCCAGCAAGGCGGGGACTAGCGTAGGCCACGAGCAGTACTTC
CDR3aa: CASKAGTSVGHEQYF

v_gene: TRBV29-1
j_gene: TRBJ2-1
d_gene: TRBD2
CDR3nt: TGCAGCGTTGGCGAGGGGACTAGCGGCAATGAGCAGTTCTTC
CDR3aa: CSVGEGTSGNEQFF

v_gene: TRBV30
j_gene: TRBJ1-5
d_gene: TRBD1
CDR3nt: TGTGCCTGGAGCGACAGGGGTGAGAGTCAGCCCCAGCATTTT
CDR3aa: CAWSDRGESQPQHF

v_gene: TRBV4-1
j_gene: TRBJ2-2
d_gene: NA
CDR3nt: TGCGCCAGCAGCCAACTGAACACCGGGGAGCTGTTTTTT
CDR3aa: CASSQLNTGELFF

v_gene: TRBV27
j_gene: TRBJ1-1
d_gene: NA
CDR3nt: TGTGCCAGCGGGGAGCACACTGAAGCTTTCTTT
CDR3aa: CASGEHTEAFF

v_gene: TRBV28
j_gene: TRBJ2-7
d_gene: NA
CDR3nt: TGTGCCAGCAGTACGCCCCCCTGGGCAGGGCCTCGCTACGAGCAGTACTTC
CDR3aa: CASSTPPWAGPRYEQYF

v_gene: TRBV7-2
j_gene: TRBJ1-5
d_gene: NA
CDR3nt: TGTGCCAGCAGCTTCACGGGAGATCAGCCCCAGCATTTT
CDR3aa: CASSFTGDQPQHF

v_gene: TRBV4-2
j_gene: TRBJ2-1
d_gene: TRBD2
CDR3nt: TGTGCCAGCAGCCTTAGCGGGGGCTCCTACAATGAGCAGTTCTTC
CDR3aa: CASSLSGGSYNEQFF

v_gene: TRBV7-2
j_gene: TRBJ2-3
d_gene: NA
CDR3nt: TGTGCCAGCAGTCGACAAACTAGCTCGGTAGATACGCAGTATTTT
CDR3aa: CASSRQTSSVDTQYF

v_gene: TRBV10-3
j_gene: TRBJ2-5
d_gene: TRBD1
CDR3nt: TGTGCCATCAGTACCCGGGACAGGGGAGGAGAGACCCAGTACTTC
CDR3aa: CAISTRDRGGETQYF

v_gene: TRBV6-1
j_gene: TRBJ1-5
d_gene: NA
CDR3nt: TGTGCCAGCAGTAGTGTACACGGAGGGAATCAGCCCCAGCATTTT
CDR3aa: CASSSVHGGNQPQHF

v_gene: TRBV6-6
j_gene: TRBJ1-5
d_gene: NA
CDR3nt: TGTGCCAGCAGTTTACCGGACATCCATAGCAATCAGCCCCAGCATTTT
CDR3aa: CASSLPDIHSNQPQHF

v_gene: TRBV4-1
j_gene: TRBJ1-5
d_gene: NA
CDR3nt: TGCGCCAGCAGCCCGTCGGGGGGCAATCAGCCCCAGCATTTT
CDR3aa: CASSPSGGNQPQHF

v_gene: TRBV5-1
j_gene: TRBJ2-2
d_gene: NA
CDR3nt: TGCGCCAGCAGCTATCTGGCGGCGAACACCGGGGAGCTGTTTTTT
CDR3aa: CASSYLAANTGELFF

v_gene: TRBV5-4
j_gene: TRBJ2-1
d_gene: TRBD2
CDR3nt: TGTGCCAGCAGGGAAGGGACTACCAATGAGCAGTTCTTC
CDR3aa: CASREGTTNEQFF

v_gene: TRBV30
j_gene: TRBJ1-5
d_gene: NA
CDR3nt: TGTGCCTGGAGTGTAGGGGTGGGTGTACATCAGCCCCAGCATTTT
CDR3aa: CAWSVGVGVHQPQHF

v_gene: TRBV7-2
j_gene: TRBJ2-2
d_gene: TRBD1
CDR3nt: TGTGCCAGCAACCTGGAGGGACAGGGGAAACCCGGGGAGCTGTTTTTT
CDR3aa: CASNLEGQGKPGELFF

v_gene: TRBV6-6
j_gene: TRBJ1-1
d_gene: TRBD1
CDR3nt: TGTGCCAGCAGCGACAGGGTACCCAACACTGAAGCTTTCTTT
CDR3aa: CASSDRVPNTEAFF

v_gene: TRBV29-1
j_gene: TRBJ2-5
d_gene: TRBD1
CDR3nt: TGCAGCGTTGAGGGGGACAGGGTCGAGACCCAGTACTTC
CDR3aa: CSVEGDRVETQYF

v_gene: TRBV6-7
j_gene: TRBJ2-7
d_gene: NA
CDR3nt: TGTGCCAGCAGTACCCGGGACATCTACGAGCAGTACTTC
CDR3aa: CASSTRDIYEQYF

v_gene: TRBV30
j_gene: TRBJ2-7
d_gene: NA
CDR3nt: TGTGCCTGGAATCGACCTCGGCAGGCCTCCTACGAGCAGTACTTC
CDR3aa: CAWNRPRQASYEQYF

v_gene: TRBV7-6
j_gene: TRBJ1-6
d_gene: NA
CDR3nt: TGTGCCAGCAGCTTAGGGGCAGAAGACAGCTCCTATAATTCACCCCTCCACTTT
CDR3aa: CASSLGAEDSSYNSPLHF

v_gene: TRBV5-4
j_gene: TRBJ2-6
d_gene: NA
CDR3nt: TGTGCCAGCAGCCGAACAGCTTCTGGGGCCAACGTCCTGACTTTC
CDR3aa: CASSRTASGANVLTF

v_gene: TRBV4-3
j_gene: TRBJ1-5
d_gene: NA
CDR3nt: TGCGCCAGCAGCCCGTACCAGGGGCGCAATCAGCCCCAGCATTTT
CDR3aa: CASSPYQGRNQPQHF

v_gene: TRBV18
j_gene: TRBJ2-7
d_gene: TRBD2
CDR3nt: TGTGCCAGCTCACCACCGGGACTAGGGGGGACCTACGAGCAGTACTTC
CDR3aa: CASSPPGLGGTYEQYF

v_gene: TRBV5-1
j_gene: TRBJ2-2
d_gene: TRBD1
CDR3nt: TGCGCCAGCAGCTTGGGACAGGGCAACACCGGGGAGCTGTTTTTT
CDR3aa: CASSLGQGNTGELFF

v_gene: TRBV18
j_gene: TRBJ1-6
d_gene: NA
CDR3nt: TGTGCCAGCTCACCAAGGCAGGATAATTCACCCCTCCACTTT
CDR3aa: CASSPRQDNSPLHF

v_gene: TRBV6-5
j_gene: TRBJ1-2
d_gene: TRBD1
CDR3nt: TGTGCCAGCGCCTTGGCAGGGGGTAACTATGGCTACACCTTC
CDR3aa: CASALAGGNYGYTF

v_gene: TRBV4-3
j_gene: TRBJ2-7
d_gene: TRBD1
CDR3nt: TGCGCCAGCAGCCTAACCCGGGACAGGGAATACGAGCAGTACTTC
CDR3aa: CASSLTRDREYEQYF

v_gene: TRBV4-1
j_gene: TRBJ2-3
d_gene: TRBD2
CDR3nt: TGCGCCAGCAGCCAAGATCTGAGTGGAGTAGCGGGAGTCACAGATACGCAGTATTTT
CDR3aa: CASSQDLSGVAGVTDTQYF